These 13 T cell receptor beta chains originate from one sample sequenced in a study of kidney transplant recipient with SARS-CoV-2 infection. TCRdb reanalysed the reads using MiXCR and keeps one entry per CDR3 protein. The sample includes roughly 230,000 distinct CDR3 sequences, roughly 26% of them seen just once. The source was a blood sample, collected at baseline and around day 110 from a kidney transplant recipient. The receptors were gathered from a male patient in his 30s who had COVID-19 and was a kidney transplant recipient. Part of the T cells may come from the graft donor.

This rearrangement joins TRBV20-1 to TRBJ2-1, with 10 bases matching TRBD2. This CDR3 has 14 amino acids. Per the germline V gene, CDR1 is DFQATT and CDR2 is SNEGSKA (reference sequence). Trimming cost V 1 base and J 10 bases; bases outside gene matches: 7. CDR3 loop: CSARGLAGVYEQFF. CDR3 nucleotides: TGCAGTGCTAGAGGTCTAGCGGGAGTATACGAGCAGTTCTTC.

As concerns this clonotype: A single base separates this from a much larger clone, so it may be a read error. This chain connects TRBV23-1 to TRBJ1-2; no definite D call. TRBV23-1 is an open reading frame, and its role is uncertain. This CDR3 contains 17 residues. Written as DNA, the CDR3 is TGCGCCGGCAGTGGCGTTCTGCTACGCAGAAAGACCTATGGCTACACCTTC. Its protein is CAGSGVLLRRKTYGYTF.

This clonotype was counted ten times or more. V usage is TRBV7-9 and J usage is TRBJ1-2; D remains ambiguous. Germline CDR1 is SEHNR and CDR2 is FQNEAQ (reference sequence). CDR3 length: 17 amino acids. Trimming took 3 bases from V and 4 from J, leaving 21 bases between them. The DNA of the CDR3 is TGTGCCAGCAGCTTCTCGGTATACCATGGAAAGACCTATGGCTACACCTTC. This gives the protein CASSFSVYHGKTYGYTF. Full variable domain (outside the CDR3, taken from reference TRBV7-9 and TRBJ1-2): DTGVSQNPRHKITKRGQNVTFRCDPISEHNRLYWYRQTLGQGPEFLTYFQNEAQLEKSRLLSDRFSAERPKGSFSTLEIQRTEQGDSAMYLCASSFSVYHGKTYGYTFGSGTRLTVV.

This CDR3 is CASGGQSKDRGRFSTRSGELFF. The CDR3 nucleotides are TGTGCTAGTGGTGGCCAGAGTAAGGACAGGGGGCGTTTCTCGACTCGTTCCGGGGAGCTGTTTTTT. The chain couples TRBV12-5 to TRBJ2-2, with 11 bases fitting TRBD1. V trimming: 5 bases; J trimming: 6 bases; junction bases outside the gene matches: 26. This CDR3 comprises 22 residues. In germline, CDR1 is LGHNT, CDR2 FRNRAP.

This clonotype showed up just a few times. The CDR3 reads CASSEAGTGHGVPDTQYF. The CDR3 nucleotides are TGTGCCAGCAGTGAAGCCGGGACAGGCCACGGAGTCCCAGATACGCAGTATTTT. The V call is TRBV2, the J call TRBJ2-3; the match to TRBD1 covers 8 bases. CDR1 is SNHLY, CDR2 FYNNEI, per germline. This CDR3 has 18 amino acids. J gave up 4 bases and V 0 bases, and 12 bases lay outside the gene matches.

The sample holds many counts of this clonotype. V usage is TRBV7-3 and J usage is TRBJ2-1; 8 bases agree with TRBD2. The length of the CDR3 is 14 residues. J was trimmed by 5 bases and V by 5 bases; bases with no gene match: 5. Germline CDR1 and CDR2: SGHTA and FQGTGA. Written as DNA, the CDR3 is TGTGCCAGCAGCCGGGGGGGGGTGAACAATGAGCAGTTCTTC. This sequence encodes CASSRGGVNNEQFF.

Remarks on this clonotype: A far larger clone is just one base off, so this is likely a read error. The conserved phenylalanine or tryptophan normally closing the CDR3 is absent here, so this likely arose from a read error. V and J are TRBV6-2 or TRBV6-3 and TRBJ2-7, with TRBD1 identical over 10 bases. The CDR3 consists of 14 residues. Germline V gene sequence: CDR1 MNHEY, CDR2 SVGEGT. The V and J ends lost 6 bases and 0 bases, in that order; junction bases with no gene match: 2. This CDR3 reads CASSRTGGSYEQYL. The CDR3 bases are TGTGCCAGCAGCCGGACAGGGGGCTCCTACGAGCAGTACCTC.

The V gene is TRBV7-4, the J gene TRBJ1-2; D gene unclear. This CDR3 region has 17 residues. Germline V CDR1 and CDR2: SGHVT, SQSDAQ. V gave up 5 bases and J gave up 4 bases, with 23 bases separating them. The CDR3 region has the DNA TGTGCCAGCAGCGTGTATTTTTCAGCTCGAAAGACCTATGGCTACACCTTC. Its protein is CASSVYFSARKTYGYTF.

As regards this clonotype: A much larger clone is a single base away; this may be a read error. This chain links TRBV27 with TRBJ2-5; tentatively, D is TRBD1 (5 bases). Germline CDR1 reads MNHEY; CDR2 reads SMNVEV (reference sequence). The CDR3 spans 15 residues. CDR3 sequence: CASSLWGAIQEAQYF. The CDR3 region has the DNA TGTGCCAGCAGTTTGTGGGGCGCGATACAAGAGGCCCAGTACTTC.

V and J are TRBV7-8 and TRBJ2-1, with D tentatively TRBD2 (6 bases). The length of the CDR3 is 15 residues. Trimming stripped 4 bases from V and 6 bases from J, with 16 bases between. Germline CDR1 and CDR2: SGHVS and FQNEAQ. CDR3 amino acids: CASSSPGRDGNEQFF. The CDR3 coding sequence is TGTGCCAGCAGCTCTCCCGGGCGGGACGGCAATGAGCAGTTCTTC.

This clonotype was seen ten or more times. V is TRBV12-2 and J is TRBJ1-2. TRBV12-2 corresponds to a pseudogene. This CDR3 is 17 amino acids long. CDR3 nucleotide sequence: TGTGCAAGTCGCGTTATAATGACTCCACGAAAGACCTATGGCTACACCTTC. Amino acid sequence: CASRVIMTPRKTYGYTF.

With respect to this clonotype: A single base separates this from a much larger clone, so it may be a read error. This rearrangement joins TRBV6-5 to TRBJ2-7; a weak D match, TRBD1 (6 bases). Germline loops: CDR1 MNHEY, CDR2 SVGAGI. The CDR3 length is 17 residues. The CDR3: CASSWSYTGQGAYGQYF. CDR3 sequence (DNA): TGTGCCAGCAGTTGGTCTTACACGGGACAAGGGGCCTACGGGCAGTACTTC.

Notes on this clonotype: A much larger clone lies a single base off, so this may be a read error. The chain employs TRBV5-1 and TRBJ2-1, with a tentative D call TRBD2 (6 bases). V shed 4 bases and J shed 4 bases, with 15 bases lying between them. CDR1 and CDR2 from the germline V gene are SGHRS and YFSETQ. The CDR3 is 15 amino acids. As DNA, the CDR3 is TGCGCCAGCAGCGCCGGGACTGGGCTGTACAATGAGCAGTTCTTC. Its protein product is CASSAGTGLYNEQFF.